This entry lists 20 T cell receptor beta chains sequenced from one sample in a study of identical twins. TCRdb itself ran the 5' RACE reads through MiXCR, one entry per CDR3 protein. This sample has 690,000 or so distinct CDR3 sequences, with 8% to 9% found just once. The same sample was also studied in work on yellow fever vaccine responses in identical twins.

Material: PBMCs. The receptors originated from a woman between 18 and 29 years old in good health.

Only a few counts were recorded for this clonotype. The chain has TRBV5-1 and TRBJ1-2; a possible D gene is TRBD1 (6 bases). CDR3 size: 14 residues. Trimming took 4 bases from V and 2 from J, leaving 12 bases between them. Germline-derived CDR1 and CDR2 are SGHRS and YFSETQ. DNA for the CDR3: TGCGCCAGCAGCCGGGACACAGAAAACTATGGCTACACCTTC. This encodes CASSRDTENYGYTF.

This clonotype was observed a handful of times. The junction departs from the called germline gene at one end, perhaps through a read error. This CDR3 is CASSYQRQGWAQDTQYF. CDR3 nucleotides: TGTGCCAGCAGTTACCAACGACAGGGTTGGGCTCAAGACACCCAGTACTTC. V is TRBV6-2 or TRBV6-3 and J is TRBJ2-5; 7 nucleotides match TRBD1. This CDR3 has 17 amino acids. Germline CDR1 and CDR2: MNHEY and SVGEGT.

Many counts were recorded for this clonotype. CDR3 region: CASSEGAAGPQHF. CDR3 in DNA: TGTGCCAGCAGTGAAGGGGCGGCTGGGCCCCAGCATTTT. The chain carries TRBV6-4 and TRBJ1-5; D might be TRBD1 (5 bases). Germline V gene sequence: CDR1 MRHNA, CDR2 SNTAGT. Trimming took off 3 bases at V and 9 bases at J, with 12 bases between the two ends. This CDR3 contains 13 residues.

V gene TRBV9 combines with J gene TRBJ2-1, with 8 bases identical to TRBD2. CDR1 is SGDLS, CDR2 YYNGEE, per germline. This CDR3 contains 15 residues. J was trimmed by 5 bases and V by 2 bases; bases with no gene match: 6. The CDR3, as DNA: TGTGCCAGCAGCGTCAGTAGCGGGGTACACAATGAGCAGTTCTTC. Translated, it gives CASSVSSGVHNEQFF. The complete variable domain, with remaining parts taken from reference TRBV9 and TRBJ2-1, reads DSGVTQTPKHLITATGQRVTLRCSPRSGDLSVYWYQQSLDQGLQFLIQYYNGEERAKGNILERFSAQQFPDLHSELNLSSLELGDSALYFCASSVSSGVHNEQFFGPGTRLTVL.

There are many counts of this clonotype. V is TRBV10-1 and J is TRBJ2-7; D gene unclear. V lost 0 bases, J lost 2 bases, and 8 bases lay in between. Germline assignment: CDR1 WNHNN and CDR2 SYGVQD (reference sequence). This CDR3 has 14 residues. The CDR3 loop reads CASSESKQPYEQYF. DNA of the CDR3: TGCGCCAGCAGTGAGTCCAAGCAACCCTACGAGCAGTACTTC.

The chain employs TRBV30 and TRBJ1-2; 8 bases are a match to TRBD1. This CDR3 has 13 amino acids. CDR1 GTSNPN and CDR2 SVGIG come from the germline V gene (reference sequence). The CDR3 DNA sequence: TGTGCGAACACAGGGGGTAGTGGCTATGGCTACACCTTC. This gives the protein CANTGGSGYGYTF.

The genes are TRBV30 and TRBJ2-1; TRBD1 agrees at 7 bases. This CDR3 is built from 12 residues. Per the germline V gene, CDR1 is GTSNPN and CDR2 is SVGIG (reference sequence). Trimming cost V 1 base and J 8 bases; bases outside gene matches: 2. DNA for the CDR3: TGTGCCTGGAGTGGACAGGGTGATGAGCAGTTCTTC. This gives the protein CAWSGQGDEQFF.

This clonotype was observed a handful of times. The chain joins TRBV24-1 to TRBJ2-1; 10 bases fit TRBD2. The germline gives CDR1 KGHDR, CDR2 SFDVKD. CDR3 length: 17 residues. The junction had 13 bases not matched to a gene; V was cut back by 5 bases and J by 7 bases. CDR3 sequence: CATSVRLAGALGNEQFF. Here the CDR3 DNA reads TGTGCCACCAGTGTAAGACTAGCGGGTGCCTTGGGGAATGAGCAGTTCTTC.

This clonotype showed up just a few times. The V and J genes are TRBV3-1 and TRBJ2-7; D tentatively fits TRBD1 or TRBD2 (5 bases each). Trimming took 2 bases from V and 4 from J, leaving 15 bases between them. There are 15 residues in the CDR3. CDR1 is LGHDT, CDR2 YNNKEL, per germline (reference sequence). CDR3 DNA: TGTGCCAGCAGCCAACTCCCGGGACCCAGTTACGAGCAGTACTTC. Its translation: CASSQLPGPSYEQYF.

The table lists this clonotype with a few counts. The chain recombines TRBV7-9 with TRBJ2-5; D is undetermined. The CDR3 is 12 residues long. V gave up 5 bases and J gave up 4 bases, with 8 bases separating them. CDR1 and CDR2 (germline): SEHNR, FQNEAQ (reference sequence). The CDR3 bases are TGTGCCAGCAGCCCTCTTACAGAGACCCAGTACTTC. Amino acids: CASSPLTETQYF.

V usage is TRBV4-3 and J usage is TRBJ2-1; possible D gene TRBD2, 6 bases. This CDR3 is built from 14 residues. Germline V gene sequence: CDR1 LGHNA, CDR2 YSLEER. Deletions cut 0 bases from V and 7 bases from J, with 10 bases between. The CDR3 here is CASSQERGRNEQFF. CDR3 nucleotides: TGCGCCAGCAGCCAAGAAAGAGGGAGGAATGAGCAGTTCTTC.

This chain uses TRBV20-1 with TRBJ2-7; 8 bases line up with TRBD2. CDR3 length: 17 residues. V dropped 0 bases and J dropped 3; count of bases not matched to a gene: 13. From germline, CDR1 is DFQATT and CDR2 SNEGSKA (reference sequence). The CDR3 reads CSARDLSGGVEHYEQYF. CDR3 DNA: TGCAGTGCTAGAGATCTTTCGGGGGGGGTTGAGCACTACGAGCAGTACTTC.

This chain uses TRBV5-1 with TRBJ2-2, with D tentatively TRBD1 (6 bases). Trimming took 4 bases from V and 7 from J, leaving 14 bases between them. Germline V gives CDR1 SGHRS, CDR2 YFSETQ. The CDR3 contains 14 residues. CDR3 sequence reads: CASSQDRNLGELFF. DNA for the CDR3: TGCGCCAGCAGCCAAGACAGGAACCTCGGGGAGCTGTTTTTT.

The chain couples TRBV2 to TRBJ2-3; TRBD2 matches 12 bases. CDR1 and CDR2 (germline): SNHLY, FYNNEI. There are 15 residues in the CDR3. The junction had 5 bases not matched to a gene; V was cut back by 8 bases and J by 2 bases. CDR3 protein: CASGTSGGLTDTQYF. CDR3 bases: TGTGCCAGCGGCACTAGCGGGGGGCTCACAGATACGCAGTATTTT.

The V and J genes are TRBV12-3 or TRBV12-4 and TRBJ1-3; 8 bases are a match to TRBD1. The trim removed 2 bases at V and 4 bases at J, leaving 4 bases unmatched. This CDR3 region has 15 residues. This CDR3 is CASSLQGAQGNTIYF. The CDR3 DNA follows: TGTGCCAGCAGTTTACAGGGGGCGCAAGGAAACACCATATATTTT.

The V call is TRBV28, the J call TRBJ2-5, with D perhaps matching TRBD2 (5 bases). V dropped 10 bases and J dropped 4 bases, with 19 bases sitting between them. The CDR3 is 14 residues long. Germline lookup yields CDR1 MDHEN and CDR2 SYDVKM. CDR3 residues: CAISKPGSGETQYF. The CDR3 coding sequence is TGTGCCATCTCTAAACCGGGGTCCGGAGAGACCCAGTACTTC.

The V and J genes are TRBV6-1 and TRBJ2-7; either TRBD1 or TRBD2 may supply D (5 bases each). V shed 7 bases and J shed 5 bases, with 18 bases lying between them. CDR1 and CDR2 from the germline V gene are MNHNS and SASEGT. The CDR3 totals 14 residues. In nucleotides, the CDR3 is TGTGCCAGCACGCGCAGCGGTCTAGGGGACGAGCAGTACTTC. Encoded protein: CASTRSGLGDEQYF.

The chain carries TRBV18 and TRBJ2-3; the match to TRBD1 covers 10 bases. CDR3 length: 17 amino acids. The germline V gene encodes CDR1 KGHSH and CDR2 LQKENI. The ends lost 3 bases at V and 2 bases at J; junction bases unmatched: 8. This chain's CDR3 is CASSPLPGTGVTDTQYF. CDR3 DNA: TGTGCCAGCTCACCTCTGCCCGGGACAGGGGTCACAGATACGCAGTATTTT.

This clonotype was seen only a few times. V usage is TRBV4-1 and J usage is TRBJ2-5; unclear D gene. This CDR3 is 14 amino acids long. Trimming left V 1 base short and J 3 bases short, with 9 bases between. The germline V gene has CDR1 MGHRA and CDR2 YSYEKL. CDR3 amino acids: CASSQVAGEETQYF. The CDR3, as DNA: TGCGCCAGCAGCCAAGTTGCAGGAGAAGAGACCCAGTACTTC.

The V gene is TRBV10-3, the J gene TRBJ1-4; TRBD1 matches 9 bases. Germline V gene data show CDR1 as ENHRY and CDR2 as SYGVKD. Germline trimming cut 8 bases from V and 8 bases from J; bases unmatched to any gene: 6. This CDR3 spans 13 amino acids. The CDR3 spells CAISGGQGEKLFF. The CDR3 bases are TGTGCCATCTCAGGGGGACAGGGAGAAAAACTGTTTTTT.